A single T cell receptor beta chain is shown here with its context. The antigen is undetermined. TCRdb reprocessed the 5' RACE reads, with one entry per CDR3 protein and no DNA. The sample shows some 200,000 distinct CDR3 sequences, and less than 2% sits with its ten largest clones. This specimen comes from a study of monozygotic twins with inflammatory bowel disease. Points from the study as a whole: By inverse Simpson index, TCRbeta diversity was lower in IBD patients than in healthy co-twins.

The sequence was obtained from a human donor with ulcerative colitis or Crohn's disease, or a healthy co-twin of an affected twin (not recorded which). Sequencing was carried out using blood.

CDR3 protein: CASRAGTGRNTGELFF. The chain is built from TRBV5-1 and TRBJ2-2; the D gene TCRdb calls, TRBD1, cannot be checked with no DNA. This CDR3 is built from 16 residues. Germline V lookup: CDR1 SGHRS, CDR2 YFSETQ.